This TCR beta chain was recovered during a study of control samples from healthy donors and cancer patients. Clones were sequenced by immunoSEQ multiplex PCR, and TCRdb holds only the in-frame ones, with some missing. The table shows just over 50,000 clones, with about nine tenths occurring only once. The sequence derives from a man aged 45-60 years with head and neck cancer. The sample was PBMCs.

The CDR3 DNA is TGTGCCAGCAGCTTAAATCAGGGGCCTCAGCCCCAGCATTTT. Translated: CASSLNQGPQPQHF. The chain joins TRBV7-2 to TRBJ1-5; weak D call: TRBD1 (6 bases). The CDR3 runs to 14 residues. Germline V CDR1 and CDR2: SGHTA, FQGNSA. Deletions cut 2 bases from V and 6 bases from J, with 11 bases between.